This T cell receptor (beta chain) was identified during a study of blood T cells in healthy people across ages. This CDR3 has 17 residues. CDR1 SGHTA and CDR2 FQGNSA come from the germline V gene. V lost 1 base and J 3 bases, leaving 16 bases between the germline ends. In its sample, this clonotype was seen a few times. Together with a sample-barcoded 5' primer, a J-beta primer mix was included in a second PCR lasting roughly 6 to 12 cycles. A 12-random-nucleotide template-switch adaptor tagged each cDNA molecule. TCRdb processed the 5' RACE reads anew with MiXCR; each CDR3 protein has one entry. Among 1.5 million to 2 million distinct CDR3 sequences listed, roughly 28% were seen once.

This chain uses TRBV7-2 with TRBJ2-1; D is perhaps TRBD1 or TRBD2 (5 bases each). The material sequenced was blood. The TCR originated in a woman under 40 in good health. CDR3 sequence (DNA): TGTGCCAGCAGCTTAGGGGGGTCTTCGCGAAGCTACAATGAGCAGTTCTTC. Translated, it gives CASSLGGSSRSYNEQFF.